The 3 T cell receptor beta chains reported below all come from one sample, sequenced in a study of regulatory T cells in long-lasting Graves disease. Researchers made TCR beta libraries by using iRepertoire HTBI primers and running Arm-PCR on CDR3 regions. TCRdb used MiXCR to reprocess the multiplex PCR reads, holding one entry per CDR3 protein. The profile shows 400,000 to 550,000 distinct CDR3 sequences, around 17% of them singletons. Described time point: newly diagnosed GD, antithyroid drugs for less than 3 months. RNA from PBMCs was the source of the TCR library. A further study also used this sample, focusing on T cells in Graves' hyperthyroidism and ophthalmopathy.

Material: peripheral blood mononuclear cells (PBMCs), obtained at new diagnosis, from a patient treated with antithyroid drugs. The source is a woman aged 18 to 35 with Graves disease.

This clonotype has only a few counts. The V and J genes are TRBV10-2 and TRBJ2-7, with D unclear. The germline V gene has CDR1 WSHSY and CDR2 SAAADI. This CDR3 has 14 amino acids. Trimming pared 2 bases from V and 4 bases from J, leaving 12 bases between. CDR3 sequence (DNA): TGCGCCAGCAGTGAGAACCCGGAGTCATACGAGCAGTACTTC. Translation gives CASSENPESYEQYF.

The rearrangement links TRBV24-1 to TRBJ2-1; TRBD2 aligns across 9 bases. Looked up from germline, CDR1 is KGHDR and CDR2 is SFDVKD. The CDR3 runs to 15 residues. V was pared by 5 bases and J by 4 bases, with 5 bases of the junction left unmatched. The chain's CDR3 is CATSAASGDYNEQFF. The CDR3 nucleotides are TGTGCCACCAGTGCCGCTAGCGGGGATTACAATGAGCAGTTCTTC.

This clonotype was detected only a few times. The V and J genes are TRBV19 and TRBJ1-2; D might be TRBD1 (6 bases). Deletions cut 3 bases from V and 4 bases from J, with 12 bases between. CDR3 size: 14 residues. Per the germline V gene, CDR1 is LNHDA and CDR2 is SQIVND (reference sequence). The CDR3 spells CASSIRGQRYGYTF. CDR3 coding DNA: TGTGCCAGTAGTATTCGAGGACAGCGCTATGGCTACACCTTC. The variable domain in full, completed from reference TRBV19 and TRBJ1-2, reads DGGITQSPKYLFRKEGQNVTLSCEQNLNHDAMYWYRQDPGQGLRLIYYSQIVNDFQKGDIAEGYSVSREKKESFPLTVTSAQKNPTAFYLCASSIRGQRYGYTFGSGTRLTVV.